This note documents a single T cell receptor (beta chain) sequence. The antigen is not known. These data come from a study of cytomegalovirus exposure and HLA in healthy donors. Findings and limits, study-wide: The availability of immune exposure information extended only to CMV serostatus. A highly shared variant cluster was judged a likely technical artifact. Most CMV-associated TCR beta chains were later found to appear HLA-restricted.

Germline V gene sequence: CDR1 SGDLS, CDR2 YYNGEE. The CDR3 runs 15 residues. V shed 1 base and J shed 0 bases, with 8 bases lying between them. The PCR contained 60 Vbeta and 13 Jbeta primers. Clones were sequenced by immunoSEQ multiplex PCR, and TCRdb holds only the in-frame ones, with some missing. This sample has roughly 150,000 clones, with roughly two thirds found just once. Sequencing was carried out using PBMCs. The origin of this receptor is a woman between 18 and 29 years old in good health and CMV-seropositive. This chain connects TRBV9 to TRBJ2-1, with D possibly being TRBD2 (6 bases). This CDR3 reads CASSVLGGSYNEQFF. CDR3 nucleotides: TGTGCCAGCAGCGTACTGGGGGGCTCCTACAATGAGCAGTTCTTC.